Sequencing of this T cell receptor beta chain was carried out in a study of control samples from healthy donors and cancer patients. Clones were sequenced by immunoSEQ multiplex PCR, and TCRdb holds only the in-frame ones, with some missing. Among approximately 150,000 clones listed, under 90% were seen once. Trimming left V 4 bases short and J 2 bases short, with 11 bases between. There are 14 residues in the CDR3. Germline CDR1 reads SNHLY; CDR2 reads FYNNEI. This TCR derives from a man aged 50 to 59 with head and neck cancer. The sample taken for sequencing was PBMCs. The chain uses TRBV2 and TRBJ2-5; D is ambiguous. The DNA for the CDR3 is TGTGCCAGCAGTGTATTAACTGGACAAGAGACCCAGTACTTC. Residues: CASSVLTGQETQYF.